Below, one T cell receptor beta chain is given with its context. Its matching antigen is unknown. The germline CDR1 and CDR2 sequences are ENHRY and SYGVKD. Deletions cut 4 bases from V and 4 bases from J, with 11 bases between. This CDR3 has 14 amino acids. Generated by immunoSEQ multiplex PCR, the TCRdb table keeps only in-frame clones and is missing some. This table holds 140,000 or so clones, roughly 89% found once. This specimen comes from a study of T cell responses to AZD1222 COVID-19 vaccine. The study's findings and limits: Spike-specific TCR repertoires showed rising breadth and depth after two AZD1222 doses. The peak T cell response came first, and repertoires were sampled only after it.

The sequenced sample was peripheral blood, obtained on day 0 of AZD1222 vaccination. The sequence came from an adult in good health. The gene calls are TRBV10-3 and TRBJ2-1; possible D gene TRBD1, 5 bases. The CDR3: CAISGFQGYNEQFF. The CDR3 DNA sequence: TGTGCCATCAGTGGATTCCAGGGTTACAATGAGCAGTTCTTC.